Reported below is one T cell receptor beta chain. Prevalent HPV16 infections were excluded; only incident single HPV16 infections included. These data belong to a study of T cells in women clearing cervical HPV infection. Generated by immunoSEQ multiplex PCR, the TCRdb table keeps only in-frame clones and is missing some. The sample has around 30,000 clones. Sequencing used blood buffy coat. This clonotype was sampled from a woman between 18 and 70 years old with a cervical HPV16 infection that either progressed to CIN3+ or cleared (not recorded which).

Incomplete CDR3 DNA: TGTGCCATCAGTGGAAGGACAGGGTACAATGAG. As protein: CAISGRTGYNE. The complete CDR3 reads CAISGRTGYNEQFF. The rearrangement links TRBV10-3 to TRBJ2-1; 8 nucleotides match TRBD1. The missing CDR3 end, 3 residues past where the read stops, is filled in from the germline J gene. Germline V gene data show CDR1 as ENHRY and CDR2 as SYGVKD. V shed 4 bases and J 4 bases; nucleotides not matched to a gene: 3. The CDR3 length is 14 residues.